This T cell receptor beta chain was documented in a study of blood T cells in healthy people across ages. The authors ran a second PCR of about 7 to 12 cycles using a sample-barcoded 5' primer and a J-beta primer mix. A single record per CDR3 protein comes from TCRdb applying MiXCR to the 5' RACE reads. The sample lists nearly 1 million distinct CDR3 sequences, about 53% seen once, with roughly a fifth in the top ten. Trimming took 3 bases from V and 4 from J, leaving 16 bases between them. This CDR3 has 16 residues. Germline-derived CDR1 and CDR2 are MRHNA and SNTAGT. Overall study results and limits: Strongly correlated with naive T cell percentage was TCR beta diversity.

With regard to this clonotype: Its antigen is not known.

Sample: blood. This chain uses TRBV6-4 with TRBJ2-1; the D gene is possibly TRBD2 (5 bases). The sequence was collected from a woman between 55 and 75 years old in good health. This CDR3 reads CASSETRDLPYNEQFF. CDR3 nucleotide sequence: TGTGCCAGCAGTGAAACCCGGGATCTTCCATACAATGAGCAGTTCTTC.